The present TCR beta chain was sequenced within a study of long-term antiretroviral therapy in people with HIV. About this clone itself: Its antigen remains unknown.

Assay version v3.0 of immunoSEQ was used, and it was run at survey level. The data were produced by immunoSEQ multiplex PCR, yet TCRdb's version contains in-frame clones alone and is incomplete. The table has approximately 12,000 clones, 82% seen once. Study outcomes and limitations: The ART regimens used between about 2004 and 2018 may be less effective than current ones. Repertoires with HIV possessed tighter CDR3 length spans than those of controls.

There are 15 residues in the CDR3. The germline V and J ends were trimmed by 6 bases and 4 bases, with 19 bases remaining between them. The germline gives CDR1 MNHEY, CDR2 SMNVEV (reference sequence). This specimen was unsorted PBMCs, taken 8 to 8.5 years after starting antiretroviral therapy. This TCR came from a man aged 50-59 years with HIV. This sequence joins TRBV27 and TRBJ2-7; D possibly uses TRBD1 or TRBD2 (5 bases each). CDR3 protein: CASRSVGDFRYEQYF. In DNA, the CDR3 is TGTGCCAGCAGATCTGTGGGGGATTTCCGTTACGAGCAGTACTTC.